These 18 T cell receptor beta chains were sequenced from one sample in a study of shared clonotypes between healthy human individuals. Method: immunoSEQ multiplex PCR; TCRdb's copy keeps in-frame clones and lacks some. Of 450,000 to 500,000 clones listed, 81% were seen once; the top ten hold approximately 11%. The sample consisted of PBMCs. Receptors originate from a woman aged 40 to 50 in good health. Some clones in this sample may be carry-over from other donors' samples.

This chain joins TRBV27 and TRBJ1-5; 7 bases map to TRBD1. Trimming removed 5 bases from V and 2 bases from J; junction bases left unmatched: 9. Germline CDR1 and CDR2: MNHEY and SMNVEV (reference sequence). The CDR3 is made up of 16 amino acids. CDR3 loop: CASSRQGGVRNQPQHF. DNA of the CDR3: TGTGCCAGCAGTCGGCAGGGGGGCGTGCGCAATCAGCCCCAGCATTTT.

Of note for this clone: A read error is likely here: a far larger clone is one base away. Other DNA sequences from this sample encode an identical CDR3 as well. The chain uses TRBV6-5 and TRBJ2-7, with D unclear. Germline V lookup: CDR1 MNHEY, CDR2 SVGAGI. V was trimmed by 2 bases and J by 4 bases, leaving 12 bases between them. This CDR3 is 14 amino acids long. CDR3 in DNA: TGTGCCAGCAGTTACAACGTGTTAGCATACGAGCAGTACTTC. Amino acids: CASSYNVLAYEQYF.

V is TRBV2 and J is TRBJ1-1; D not certain. The length of the CDR3 is 14 residues. CDR1 SNHLY and CDR2 FYNNEI come from the germline V gene. V gave up 4 bases and J gave up 5 bases, with 14 bases separating them. The CDR3 loop is CASSVSGLGTEAFF. The CDR3 bases are TGTGCCAGCAGTGTTAGTGGGTTGGGAACTGAAGCTTTCTTT.

This clone was seen only a few times. CDR3 loop: CASSPEGGAIKEQYF. In DNA, the CDR3 is TGCGCCAGCAGCCCGGAGGGGGGCGCGATAAAGGAGCAGTACTTC. The chain uses TRBV5-1 and TRBJ2-7, with D perhaps assigned TRBD1 or TRBD2 (6 bases each). Germline V gene data show CDR1 as SGHRS and CDR2 as YFSETQ. The CDR3 contains 15 residues. Trimming took 4 bases from V and 7 from J, leaving 21 bases between them.

The chain is built from TRBV10-1 and TRBJ2-7; no clear D gene. The CDR3 spans 8 residues. CDR1 is WNHNN, CDR2 SYGVQD, per germline (reference sequence). The germline V and J ends were trimmed by 9 bases and 7 bases, with 4 bases remaining between them. In DNA, the CDR3 is TGCGCCAGAGGGGAGCAGTACTTC. Its protein product is CARGEQYF.

This clone came up once. A much larger clone sits a single nucleotide away, making a read error possible. Since no conserved phenylalanine or tryptophan closes the CDR3, a read error is the likely cause. The chain employs TRBV11-2 and TRBJ1-6; D gene ambiguous. Germline V gene data show CDR1 as SGHAT and CDR2 as FQNNGV. Trimming stripped 0 bases from V and 8 bases from J, with 14 bases between. The CDR3 is 16 amino acids. CDR3 DNA: TGTGCCAGCAGCTTAGAGGGAGGGATGCTGCATTCACCCCTCCACTCT. Protein: CASSLEGGMLHSPLHS.

This clone was found a few times. The sample contains more than one DNA sequence encoding this CDR3. The V gene is TRBV5-1, the J gene TRBJ2-5, with D hard to call. This CDR3 has 14 residues. Germline CDR1 and CDR2: SGHRS and YFSETQ. V gave up 1 base and J gave up 0 bases, with 7 bases separating them. CDR3 in DNA: TGCGCCAGCAGCTTGACTGGAAACCAAGAGACCCAGTACTTC. Amino acid sequence: CASSLTGNQETQYF.

This clone is termed medium-sized. The sample holds other DNA sequences that translate to the same CDR3. The chain carries TRBV27 and TRBJ1-5; D not certain. The CDR3 has 14 amino acids. CDR1 MNHEY and CDR2 SMNVEV come from the germline V gene (reference sequence). The V and J ends lost 5 bases and 5 bases respectively, with 13 bases between them. CDR3 sequence reads: CASSPLGRDQPQHF. CDR3 DNA sequence: TGTGCCAGCAGTCCACTCGGGCGAGATCAGCCCCAGCATTTT.

The chain joins TRBV5-1 to TRBJ2-7, with D unresolved. Germline V gene sequence: CDR1 SGHRS, CDR2 YFSETQ. CDR3 length: 12 amino acids. Trimming shortened V by 5 bases and J by 3 bases, and 9 bases separated the two germline ends. The CDR3 region is CASSIGNYEQYF. CDR3 DNA sequence: TGCGCCAGCAGTATAGGGAACTACGAGCAGTACTTC.

The chain couples TRBV18 to TRBJ2-2, with 8 bases matching TRBD1. V trimming: 2 bases; J trimming: 1 base; junction bases outside the gene matches: 3. Germline V CDR1 and CDR2: KGHSH, LQKENI. This CDR3 is built from 16 residues. The CDR3 sequence: CASSPSGTGNTGELFF. The CDR3, as DNA: TGTGCCAGCTCACCAAGTGGGACAGGGAACACCGGGGAGCTGTTTTTT.

The genes are TRBV7-2 and TRBJ2-7; TRBD2 matches at 14 bases. Germline V lookup: CDR1 SGHTA, CDR2 FQGNSA. This CDR3 is built from 19 residues. Trimming at V came to 2 bases and at J to 1 base, leaving 10 bases not matched to a gene. The DNA of the CDR3 is TGTGCCAGCAGCTTAATGGGACTAGCGGGAGCCCCGAGATCCTACGAGCAGTACTTC. Translating it yields CASSLMGLAGAPRSYEQYF.

Concerning this clone itself: This is likely an artifact of a read error, given a far larger clone one base away. The chain employs TRBV6-1 and TRBJ1-1; D might be TRBD1 (5 bases). The germline CDR1 and CDR2 sequences are MNHNS and SASEGT. The CDR3 length is 12 residues. The CDR3 here is CASSPTDTEASF. DNA of the CDR3: TGTGCCAGCAGTCCGACAGACACTGAAGCTTCCTTT.

The gene calls are TRBV4-3 and TRBJ2-7; 7 bases match TRBD2. Germline CDR1 LGHNA, CDR2 YSLEER. There are 13 residues in the CDR3. Germline trimming cut 0 bases from V and 7 bases from J; bases unmatched to any gene: 3. The DNA for the CDR3 is TGCGCCAGCAGCCAAGATAGGGAGGGTGAGCAGTACTTC. Its translation: CASSQDREGEQYF.

Comment on this clone: A single base separates this from a much larger clone, so it may be a read error. Other DNA sequences in the same sample also yield this CDR3. This chain links TRBV7-2 with TRBJ1-2; D unresolved. CDR1 and CDR2 (germline): SGHTA, FQGNSA. The CDR3 runs 14 residues. In DNA form, the CDR3 reads TGTGCCAGCAGTTTAGGGTCAGACGACTATGGCTACACCTTC. Its protein product is CASSLGSDDYGYTF.

The genes are TRBV14 and TRBJ2-7, with TRBD1 as a possible D gene (6 bases). The ends were cut back, 2 bases at V and 1 base at J, with 24 bases in the middle. Germline CDR1 SGHDN, CDR2 FVKESK. There are 19 residues in the CDR3. The CDR3 reads CASSQNMGASELPSYEQYF. Here the CDR3 DNA reads TGTGCCAGCAGCCAAAACATGGGGGCCAGCGAGTTACCATCCTACGAGCAGTACTTC.

The sample holds one count of this clone. It differs at one base from a far larger clone, so likely a read error. As DNA, the CDR3 is TGTGCCAGCCTTCTCGGGGTAACTGGAGCTTTCTTT. This codes for CASLLGVTGAFF. The J gene is TRBJ1-1, the V gene TRBV6-6; D is unresolved. The CDR3 length is 12 residues. Germline values: CDR1 MNHNY, CDR2 SVGAGI (reference sequence).

This clone came up a few times. This chain joins TRBV7-3 and TRBJ2-5, with 8 nucleotides matching TRBD2. CDR1 is SGHTA and CDR2 is FQGTGA in the germline V gene. The CDR3 is made up of 14 amino acids. With V trimmed by 2 bases and J by 4 bases, 3 bases remained unmatched. The CDR3 DNA sequence: TGTGCCAGCAGCTTAGGGCTAGCGGGAGAGACCCAGTACTTC. It is translated as CASSLGLAGETQYF.

This chain connects TRBV10-3 to TRBJ1-1; D ambiguous. CDR3 length: 14 amino acids. Trimming removed 10 bases at V and 1 base at J, with 16 bases between. Looked up from germline, CDR1 is ENHRY and CDR2 is SYGVKD. This CDR3 is CATTWAEANTEAFF. CDR3 in DNA: TGTGCCACCACGTGGGCCGAAGCGAACACTGAAGCTTTCTTT.